This TCR beta chain was captured by sequencing in a study of shared clonotypes between healthy human individuals. The V and J ends lost 7 bases and 2 bases, in that order; junction bases with no gene match: 11. Germline V CDR1 and CDR2: SGHAT, FQNNGV. This CDR3 comprises 16 residues. When samples were unsorted, about 90 million PBMCs were used for genomic DNA. The table came from immunoSEQ multiplex PCR; TCRdb's copy has only in-frame clones and leaves some out. Of 450,000 to 600,000 clones listed, roughly 78% are singletons. V is TRBV11-2 and J is TRBJ2-7; 10 bases fit TRBD2. The source is a woman in her 40s in good health. Some clones in this sample may be carry-over from other donors' samples. The sample consisted of PBMCs. The CDR3 sequence: CASTGGVTSGTYEQYF. The DNA for the CDR3 is TGTGCCAGCACCGGGGGGGTAACTAGCGGGACCTACGAGCAGTACTTC.